Sequencing of this T cell receptor beta chain was carried out in a study of shared clonotypes between healthy human individuals (dated by TCRdb to 2020 to 2021). With regard to the full study: The cohort comprised a couple of women and a few men aged 18 to 49 years. Per donor, three plates each were used for CD4 naive and CD4 memory, two for CD8 naive, and one for CD8 memory. Between about 0.8 and 9 billion PBMCs per donor were obtained by leukapheresis. To estimate repertoire size and how much clonotype sharing occurs between individuals, the study deeply sequenced the blood TCR repertoires of several healthy adults. Libraries were prepared and TCR repertoires were sequenced by different laboratories using diverse techniques, in order to increase sequencing depth and limit assay-specific biases.

A note on this clone: Its binding antigen is unknown. The junction and the germline gene differ at one end; a read error may be behind it.

There are 14 amino acids in the CDR3, from cysteine to phenylalanine inclusive. Only the CDR3 portion is preserved as DNA: 42 bases, with reading frame beginning at the first base. The germline V gene gives CDR1 as MGHRA and CDR2 as YSYEKL. Using the deep immunoSEQ assay, multiplex PCR amplified TCR CDR3 regions from genomic DNA. Genomic DNA extracted from each cell subset was distributed evenly over all wells of several immunoSEQ 96-well plates, and each plate served as one replicate. For sorted subsets, approximately 0.2 ug of genomic DNA, equivalent to 25,000 to 35,000 T cell genomes, went into each replicate PCR. Purified libraries were quantified with a Qubit 3.0 fluorometer, sized on a Bioanalyzer 2100, and re-quantified with the KAPA Library Quantification kit. Every immunoSEQ 96-well plate was sequenced on a separate single-read 150-cycle Illumina NextSeq 550 flow cell. The authors' analysis ran thus. Because the immunoSEQ output held only junctional sequences and lacked quality scores, the filtering could not match the filtering applied to full-length reads. To assign V/J genes and CDR3, sequences were annotated using PyIR, a Python wrapper for IgBLAST v1.9, with IMGT germline references. Reads were filtered out if the reads had weak V/J assignments (E-value above 1e-6), no CDR3, stop codons, out-of-frame junctions, or ambiguous translated residues. A V3J clonotype was defined by an identical inferred V gene, J gene, and CDR3 amino acid sequence. The percentage overlap between two repertoires was calculated by dividing the number of shared unique clonotypes by the size of the smaller repertoire. Repertoire richness was assessed with RTK rarefaction, the Chao1 estimator, and Recon v2.1 estimates of unobserved clonotypes. Generation probabilities were computed with OLGA for all TCRbeta clonotypes obtained by the gDNA method from several donors. What TCRdb holds here is the immuneACCESS table cut down to in-frame rearrangements. Part of the clones is not present; checked against another copy, under half of the missing clones reflect an unresolved V gene, and the others are unexplained. The V and J calls and clone size come from that table; D and trimming were worked out from the DNA. This sample gives about 1,800,000 clones in total; about 94% of them show up just once. 1% to 1.5% of the sample lies in the top ten.

For the CD8 naive samples, CD45RO-negative cells were positively selected for CCR7, yielding a CD45RA+CCR7+ population from which TemRA cells were excluded. The donors were healthy, HIV-negative adults who had no recently reported acute infections or vaccinations. All donors were Caucasian adults living in Nashville, Tennessee, USA. Blood was collected by leukapheresis, and PBMCs were isolated by Ficoll-Histopaque density gradient centrifugation and then cryopreserved in liquid nitrogen vapor phase. Analytical flow cytometry was used to check the purity and quantity of every magnetically sorted T cell population. Each sorted fraction had its genomic DNA isolated and then quantified by UV absorbance on a Nanodrop 2000c. Overall results and qualifications from the work: Incomplete sequencing was indicated by rarefaction of sorted-subset datasets, despite the large sequencing depth. When a few donors were compared, the shared fraction of clonotypes was 5% to 6.5% for naive CD4, around 4% for naive CD8, 2.3% for memory CD4, and approximately 0.4% for memory CD8. Sampling was limited to blood, and TCR repertoires in tissue likely differ from TCR repertoires in blood. Because the study included a small number of donors, the genetic and exposure-history diversity represented was limited. Pairwise subsampling indicated that sequencing depth was expected to affect the degree of clonotype sharing among donors. Estimated clonotype richness was generally larger for naive than for memory subsets. Compared with non-shared clonotypes, the clonotypes found in all four sorted-subset donors had higher generation probabilities.

The clonotype was recovered from a man younger than 30 in good health. What was sequenced was naive CD8+ T cells sorted from blood. Interpreted using the paper, the cell subset or site label stands for: CD45RA+CCR7+. This receptor chain uses TRBV4-1 and TRBJ2-2, with the D gene too uncertain to name. The CDR3 sequence is CASTQIGAPGELFF. The nucleotide sequence is TGCGCCAGCACCCAAATTGGAGCACCCGGGGAGCTGTTTTTT.